This T cell receptor (beta chain) was recovered during a study of neurological immune-mediated disorders. The cDNA was synthesized by 5'RACE incorporating 10-nucleotide random UMIs. TCRdb reanalysed the 5' RACE reads using MiXCR and keeps one entry per CDR3 protein. This table holds roughly 120,000 distinct CDR3 sequences, roughly 3.2% found once. Points from the study as a whole: The most TCR clonal expansion was seen in HTLV-1-associated myelopathy, whereas the least was seen in multiple sclerosis, below the level in healthy controls.

The CDR3 loop spans 14 amino acids. Germline V gene sequence: CDR1 SGHTA, CDR2 FQGNSA. V was pared by 0 bases and J by 5 bases, with 9 bases between. This clonotype came up many times. The antigen is unknown. The receptor comes from a woman aged 25 to 39 with multiple sclerosis. Material: PBMCs. V is TRBV7-2 and J is TRBJ2-3; D is uncertain. CDR3 in amino acids: CASSLANSEDTQYF. For the CDR3, the DNA is TGTGCCAGCAGCTTAGCAAACAGCGAAGATACGCAGTATTTT.